The 12 T cell receptor beta chains below all came from one sample that was sequenced in a study of cytomegalovirus exposure and HLA in healthy donors. The primer mix had 60 Vbeta and 13 Jbeta primers. The data were produced by immunoSEQ multiplex PCR, yet TCRdb's version contains in-frame clones alone and is incomplete. The sample consists of more than 150,000 clones, around 80% of them appearing once. What was sequenced was PBMCs. These TCRs come from a woman aged 25 to 39 in good health and CMV-seropositive.

This clone has only a few counts. V and J are TRBV5-1 and TRBJ1-1; weak D call: TRBD1 (5 bases). The CDR3 is 12 residues long. V was shortened by 5 bases and J by 5 bases, with 10 bases between the two germline ends. CDR1 and CDR2 (germline): SGHRS, YFSETQ. This CDR3 reads CASRLRGTEAFF. CDR3 nucleotides: TGCGCCAGCAGACTCCGGGGGACTGAAGCTTTCTTT.

The sample holds a few counts of this clone. This sequence joins TRBV7-2 and TRBJ1-4; D not certain. This CDR3 has 15 residues. Germline CDR1 is SGHTA and CDR2 is FQGNSA. Between the trimmed V and J ends, which lost 1 base and 1 base, there was a span of 7 bases. The CDR3 reads CASSLVEGTNEKLFF. The CDR3, as DNA: TGTGCCAGCAGCTTAGTGGAGGGAACTAATGAAAAACTGTTTTTT.

This clone turned up a few times. V is TRBV5-1 and J is TRBJ1-3, with D maybe TRBD1 (6 bases). Germline CDR1 SGHRS, CDR2 YFSETQ. V was pared by 0 bases and J by 4 bases, with 14 bases between. The CDR3 contains 16 residues. The CDR3 DNA sequence: TGCGCCAGCAGCTTGGCTGCAGGGGTAGGCGGAAACACCATATATTTT. It yields the protein CASSLAAGVGGNTIYF.

The chain has TRBV6-5 and TRBJ2-5, with a tentative D call TRBD2 (7 bases). Looked up from germline, CDR1 is MNHEY and CDR2 is SVGAGI. The CDR3 covers 15 residues. Trimming removed 5 bases at V and 5 bases at J, with 18 bases between. CDR3 DNA sequence: TGTGCCAGCAGTCCGCTGGGGGGGCAGTACGAGACCCAGTACTTC. It is translated as CASSPLGGQYETQYF.

Here the CDR3 reads CASSPGRGHDTGELFF. CDR3 nucleotides: TGCGCCAGCAGTCCCGGCAGGGGGCACGACACCGGGGAGCTGTTTTTT. The chain is built from TRBV23-1 and TRBJ2-2, with 8 bases fitting TRBD1. TRBV23-1 is reported as an ORF; its role is uncertain. The CDR3 covers 16 residues. J gave up 3 bases and V 4 bases, and 7 bases lay outside the gene matches.

The chain links TRBV6-4 to TRBJ2-4, with 8 bases aligning to TRBD2. CDR3 length: 17 amino acids. Germline V CDR1 and CDR2: MRHNA, SNTAGT. Trimming cost V 6 bases and J 2 bases; bases outside gene matches: 12. CDR3 sequence reads: CASRALGGARSKNIQYF. In DNA, the CDR3 is TGTGCCAGCAGGGCTCTCGGGGGGGCCAGGTCCAAAAACATTCAGTACTTC.

The chain employs TRBV5-1 and TRBJ2-1; 7 bases are shared with TRBD1. The germline CDR1 and CDR2 sequences are SGHRS and YFSETQ. V was pared by 0 bases and J by 6 bases, with 6 bases of the junction left unmatched. The CDR3 loop spans 15 amino acids. CDR3 bases: TGCGCCAGCAGCTTGGGGCAGGGGGACCTCAATGAGCAGTTCTTC. Protein sequence: CASSLGQGDLNEQFF.

V gene TRBV6-5 combines with J gene TRBJ2-1, with D perhaps matching TRBD2 (6 bases). The CDR3 spans 14 residues. Trimming removed 6 bases from V and 7 bases from J, with 16 bases in between. Germline values: CDR1 MNHEY, CDR2 SVGAGI. The CDR3 DNA reads as TGTGCCAGCAGAACCTCTGGCGGGGTTAATGAGCAGTTCTTC. Translation gives CASRTSGGVNEQFF.

The chain is built from TRBV6-5 and TRBJ2-7; D possibly corresponds to TRBD1 (6 bases). The germline CDR1 and CDR2 sequences are MNHEY and SVGAGI. Trimming took 2 bases from V and 2 from J, leaving 10 bases between them. The CDR3 is 14 residues long. CDR3 bases: TGTGCCAGCAGTTACAAGTGGGGGCCCTACGAGCAGTACTTC. This translates into CASSYKWGPYEQYF.

The chain links TRBV5-1 to TRBJ1-6; TRBD1 might be the D (5 bases). V was cut by 3 bases and J by 3 bases, with 16 bases left in between. This CDR3 has 17 residues. Germline CDR1 reads SGHRS; CDR2 reads YFSETQ. This CDR3 is CASSSQTDTYYNSPLHF. CDR3 DNA sequence: TGCGCCAGCAGCTCTCAGACAGATACCTACTATAATTCACCCCTCCACTTT. Together with reference TRBV5-1 and TRBJ1-6, the CDR3 gives the full variable domain: KAGVTQTPRYLIKTRGQQVTLSCSPISGHRSVSWYQQTPGQGLQFLFEYFSETQRNKGNFPGRFSGRQFSNSRSEMNVSTLELGDSALYLCASSSQTDTYYNSPLHFGNGTRLTVT.

The genes are TRBV27 and TRBJ1-6, with D uncertain. Deletions cut 7 bases from V and 7 bases from J, with 20 bases between. Germline V gene data show CDR1 as MNHEY and CDR2 as SMNVEV (reference sequence). The CDR3 spans 16 residues. CDR3 in DNA: TGTGCCAGCACCCTCCTCTCTGGACTGCTCAATTCACCCCTCCACTTT. Amino acids: CASTLLSGLLNSPLHF.

This clone was picked up a small number of times. The chain carries TRBV7-9 and TRBJ1-2; D unresolved. The CDR3 consists of 15 residues. V lost 1 base to trimming and J lost 2 bases, with 11 bases between them. The germline V gene has CDR1 SEHNR and CDR2 FQNEAQ (reference sequence). The CDR3 sequence is CASSLGAGLNYGYTF. The CDR3 region has the DNA TGTGCCAGCAGCTTAGGGGCGGGATTAAACTATGGCTACACCTTC.